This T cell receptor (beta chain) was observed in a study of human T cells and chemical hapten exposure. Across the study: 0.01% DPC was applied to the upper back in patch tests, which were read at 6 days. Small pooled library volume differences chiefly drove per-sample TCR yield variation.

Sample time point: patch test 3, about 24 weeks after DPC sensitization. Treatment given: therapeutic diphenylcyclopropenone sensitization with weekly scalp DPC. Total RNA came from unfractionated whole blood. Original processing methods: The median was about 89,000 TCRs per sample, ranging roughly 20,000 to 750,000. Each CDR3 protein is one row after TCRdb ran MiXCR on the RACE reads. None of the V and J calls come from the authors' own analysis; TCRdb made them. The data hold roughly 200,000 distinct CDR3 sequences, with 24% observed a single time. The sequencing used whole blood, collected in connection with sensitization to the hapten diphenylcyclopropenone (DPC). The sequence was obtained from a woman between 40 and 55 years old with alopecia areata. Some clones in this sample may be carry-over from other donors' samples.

This CDR3 is CASSENLSANSPLHF. CDR3 sequence (DNA): TGTGCCAGCAGCGAAAACCTGTCGGCCAATTCACCCCTCCACTTT. J is TRBJ1-6 and V is TRBV3-1; D is unresolved. The CDR3 runs 15 residues. The germline gives CDR1 LGHDT, CDR2 YNNKEL (reference sequence). V was shortened by 5 bases and J by 7 bases, with 15 bases between the two germline ends.